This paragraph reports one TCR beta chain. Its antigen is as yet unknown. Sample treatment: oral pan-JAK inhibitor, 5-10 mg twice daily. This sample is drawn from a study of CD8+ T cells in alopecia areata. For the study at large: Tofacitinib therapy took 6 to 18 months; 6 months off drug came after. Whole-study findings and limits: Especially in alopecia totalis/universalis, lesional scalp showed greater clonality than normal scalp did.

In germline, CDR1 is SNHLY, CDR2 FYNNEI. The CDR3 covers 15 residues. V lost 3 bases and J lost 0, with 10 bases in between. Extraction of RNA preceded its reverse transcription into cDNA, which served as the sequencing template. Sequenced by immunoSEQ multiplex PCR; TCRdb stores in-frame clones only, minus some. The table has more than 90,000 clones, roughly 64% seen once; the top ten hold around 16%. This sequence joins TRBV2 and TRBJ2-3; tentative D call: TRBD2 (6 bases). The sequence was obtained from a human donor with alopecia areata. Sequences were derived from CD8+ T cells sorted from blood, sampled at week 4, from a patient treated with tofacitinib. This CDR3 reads CASSEWGTSTDTQYF. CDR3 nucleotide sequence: TGTGCCAGCAGTGAGTGGGGGACTAGCACAGATACGCAGTATTTT.